This TCR beta chain was identified during a study of CD8 T cells in ankylosing spondylitis. This CDR3 is 16 amino acids long. With V trimmed by 4 bases and J by 5 bases, 7 bases remained unmatched. The germline CDR1 and CDR2 sequences are MNHEY and SVGAGI. Remarks on this clonotype: Its matching antigen is unknown.

Whole-study findings and limits: A motif in TCR beta, a set of several highly homologous variants, appeared characteristic of ankylosing spondylitis blood. Matched synovial fluid from ankylosing spondylitis patients was reported to be enriched for disease-linked clones.

5'-RACE, quantitative and with molecular barcodes, yielded the TCR beta libraries. TCRdb fed the 5' RACE reads into MiXCR, producing one record per CDR3 protein. The data hold approximately 400,000 distinct CDR3 sequences, with roughly a quarter observed a single time. This receptor was identified in a male donor with ankylosing spondylitis. The chain combines TRBV6-5 with TRBJ2-3; 12 bases line up with TRBD2. The sequenced material came from blood, either unsorted or a sorted T cell fraction (not recorded which). The CDR3 loop reads CASSFETSGRGDTQYF. DNA for the CDR3: TGTGCCAGCAGTTTTGAGACTAGCGGGAGAGGAGATACGCAGTATTTT.